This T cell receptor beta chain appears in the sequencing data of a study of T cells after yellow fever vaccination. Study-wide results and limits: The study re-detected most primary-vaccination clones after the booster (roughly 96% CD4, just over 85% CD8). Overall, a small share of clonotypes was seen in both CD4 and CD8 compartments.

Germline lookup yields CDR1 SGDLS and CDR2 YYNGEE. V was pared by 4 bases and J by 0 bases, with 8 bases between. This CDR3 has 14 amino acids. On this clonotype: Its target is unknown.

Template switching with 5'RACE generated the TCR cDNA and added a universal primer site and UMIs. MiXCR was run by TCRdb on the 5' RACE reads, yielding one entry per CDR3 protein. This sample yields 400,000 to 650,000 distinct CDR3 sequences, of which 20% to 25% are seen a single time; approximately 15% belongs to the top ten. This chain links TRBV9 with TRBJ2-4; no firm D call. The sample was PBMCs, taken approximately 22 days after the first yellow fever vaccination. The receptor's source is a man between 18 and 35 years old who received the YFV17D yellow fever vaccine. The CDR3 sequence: CASSPSGAKNIQYF. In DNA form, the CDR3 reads TGTGCCAGCAGCCCGTCCGGAGCCAAAAACATTCAGTACTTC.